The 21 T cell receptor beta chains reported below all come from one sample, sequenced in a study of blood T cell repertoires in COVID-19. The repertoire was sequenced with immunoSEQ multiplex PCR; TCRdb's copy has only in-frame clones and lacks some. The sample yields more than 90,000 clones, 87% seen once. Sequenced: peripheral blood. These receptors were obtained from a woman aged 60-75 years with COVID-19, enrolled during active disease.

CDR3 sequence reads: CASSLDGEQFF. The CDR3 DNA is TGTGCCAGCAGCTTGGACGGGGAGCAGTTCTTC. The genes are TRBV5-8 and TRBJ2-1; D gene uncertain. Between the trimmed V and J ends, which lost 0 bases and 10 bases, there was a span of 5 bases. The CDR3 has 11 amino acids. Germline V gene data show CDR1 as SGHTS and CDR2 as YDEGEE.

The chain couples TRBV6-5 to TRBJ1-2; 10 positions agree with TRBD1. CDR3 length equals 15 residues. J gave up 2 bases and V 6 bases, and 6 bases lay outside the gene matches. Germline V gene lookup returns CDR1 MNHEY and CDR2 SVGAGI. The CDR3 nucleotides are TGTGCCAGCAGCACCCCGGGACAGGGGAACTATGGCTACACCTTC. Protein product: CASSTPGQGNYGYTF.

The chain employs TRBV10-2 and TRBJ1-2; 9 bases are shared with TRBD1. The germline V gene encodes CDR1 WSHSY and CDR2 SAAADI. V was clipped by 8 bases and J by 7 bases; unmatched bases: 8. CDR3 length: 13 residues. CDR3 nucleotides: TGCGCCAGCGGGGACAGGGAGGTTTCTGGCTACACCTTC. Protein: CASGDREVSGYTF.

The chain couples TRBV6-5 to TRBJ1-4; D perhaps matches TRBD1 (6 bases). V was trimmed by 4 bases and J by 8 bases, leaving 14 bases between them. The CDR3 has 14 residues. In germline, CDR1 is MNHEY, CDR2 SVGAGI. The CDR3 is CASSSNRAREKLFF. CDR3 sequence (DNA): TGTGCCAGCAGTTCGAACAGGGCCCGGGAAAAACTGTTTTTT.

The V gene is TRBV7-9, the J gene TRBJ1-4; 8 positions agree with TRBD1. CDR1 and CDR2 (germline): SEHNR, FQNEAQ (reference sequence). There are 16 residues in the CDR3. J was trimmed by 10 bases and V by 4 bases; bases with no gene match: 14. The CDR3 DNA follows: TGTGCCAGCAGCTCTTATAGGACAGGGATGATCGGAAAACTGTTTTTT. Its protein product is CASSSYRTGMIGKLFF.

V and J are TRBV19 and TRBJ2-6, with D possibly TRBD2 on 5 matching bases. Trimming removed 3 bases from V and 0 bases from J, with 9 bases in between. Germline V CDR1 and CDR2: LNHDA, SQIVND (reference sequence). The CDR3 spans 16 residues. This CDR3 is CASSIWESSGANVLTF. CDR3 coding DNA: TGTGCCAGTAGTATTTGGGAGAGCTCTGGGGCCAACGTCCTGACTTTC.

CDR3 in DNA: TGTGCCAGCAGTAGACAGGATTACAATGAGCAGTTCTTC. It translates to CASSRQDYNEQFF. This rearrangement joins TRBV7-6 to TRBJ2-1; weak D call: TRBD1 (6 bases). V shed 6 bases and J shed 4 bases, with 10 bases lying between them. From germline, CDR1 is SGHVS and CDR2 FNYEAQ. The CDR3 runs to 13 residues.

The chain links TRBV7-2 to TRBJ2-2; a possible D gene is TRBD1 (6 bases). V was cut by 5 bases and J by 4 bases, with 14 bases left in between. The CDR3 runs 15 residues. Germline V CDR1 and CDR2: SGHTA, FQGNSA. In DNA form, the CDR3 reads TGTGCCAGCAGCGCCGGACAGAGGGCCACCGGGGAGCTGTTTTTT. It is translated as CASSAGQRATGELFF.

This rearrangement joins TRBV6-5 to TRBJ2-1; D might be TRBD1 (6 bases). V lost 5 bases, J lost 6 bases, and 14 bases lay in between. CDR1 and CDR2 from the germline V gene are MNHEY and SVGAGI. The CDR3 extends over 14 amino acids. CDR3 residues: CASSTQQGTNEQFF. In DNA form, the CDR3 reads TGTGCCAGCAGTACCCAACAGGGAACCAATGAGCAGTTCTTC.

The chain has TRBV4-2 and TRBJ2-1, with 7 bases lining up with TRBD2. V trimming: 1 base; J trimming: 3 bases; junction bases outside the gene matches: 3. The CDR3 has 15 residues. Germline CDR1 and CDR2: LGHNA and YNFKEQ. The CDR3 is CASSQALANYNEQFF. The DNA of the CDR3 is TGTGCCAGCAGCCAAGCACTAGCGAACTACAATGAGCAGTTCTTC.

This clone was seen only once. The chain has TRBV12-3 or TRBV12-4 and TRBJ1-1; no clear D gene. This CDR3 region has 12 residues. V lost 3 bases and J 5 bases, leaving 7 bases between the germline ends. The CDR3 coding sequence is TGTGCCAGCAGTTTCGAGTGGACTGAAGCTTTCTTT. Translating gives CASSFEWTEAFF.

The V call is TRBV18, the J call TRBJ2-2, with 9 bases that match TRBD1. The CDR3 totals 18 residues. Germline CDR1 reads KGHSH; CDR2 reads LQKENI. The V gene end was trimmed by 4 bases and the J gene end by 1 base; junction bases not matched to a gene: 10. The CDR3 spells CASSLQVPGQGNTGELFF. CDR3 nucleotide sequence: TGTGCCAGCTCACTACAAGTACCGGGACAGGGGAACACCGGGGAGCTGTTTTTT.

This chain uses TRBV4-2 with TRBJ2-7; D is undetermined. This CDR3 is 15 amino acids long. CDR1 is LGHNA and CDR2 is YNFKEQ in the germline V gene. V was clipped by 2 bases and J by 5 bases, with 16 bases between them. The CDR3 protein is CASSQSGPVPHEQYF. The CDR3 DNA is TGTGCCAGCAGCCAATCGGGTCCAGTCCCCCACGAGCAGTACTTC.

For the CDR3, the DNA is TGCGCCAGCAGCCAAGGACCAGGCTCCTACAATGAGCAGTTCTTC. The encoded protein is CASSQGPGSYNEQFF. The V gene is TRBV4-3, the J gene TRBJ2-1; the D is unclear. Per germline, CDR1 LGHNA and CDR2 YSLEER. This CDR3 comprises 15 residues. V was pared by 1 base and J by 0 bases, with 7 bases between.

J is TRBJ1-1 and V is TRBV24-1, with D possibly being TRBD1 (5 bases). Germline CDR1 reads KGHDR; CDR2 reads SFDVKD. The CDR3 covers 16 residues. Trimming took 5 bases from V and 1 from J, leaving 16 bases between them. CDR3 DNA sequence: TGTGCCACCAGTGCCCTTCCCGGGGGAGGGAACACTGAAGCTTTCTTT. Its protein is CATSALPGGGNTEAFF.

The chain joins TRBV19 to TRBJ1-5; D is unclear. With 3 bases removed from V and 1 base from J, the gap between germline ends came to 7 bases. Germline-derived CDR1 and CDR2 are LNHDA and SQIVND (reference sequence). CDR3 length: 14 residues. The CDR3 sequence is CASSIGLSNQPQHF. The CDR3 DNA sequence: TGTGCCAGTAGTATCGGGTTAAGCAATCAGCCCCAGCATTTT.

The chain is built from TRBV3-1 (or the pseudogene TRBV3-2) and TRBJ2-3, with D tentatively TRBD2 (6 bases). The CDR3 contains 16 residues. Trimming cost V 5 bases and J 0 bases, with 15 bases left between them. Germline V gene sequence: CDR1 LGHDT, CDR2 YNNKEL (reference sequence). CDR3 sequence reads: CASSARSGTSTDTQYF. The CDR3 coding sequence is TGTGCCAGCAGCGCAAGATCAGGGACTAGCACAGATACGCAGTATTTT.

The chain links TRBV27 to TRBJ1-4; no reliable D call. Between the trimmed V and J ends, which lost 4 bases and 0 bases, there was a span of 9 bases. Germline V CDR1 and CDR2: MNHEY, SMNVEV (reference sequence). The CDR3 extends over 15 amino acids. The CDR3 loop reads CASSYNRATNEKLFF. The CDR3 DNA reads as TGTGCCAGCAGTTACAACCGGGCAACTAATGAAAAACTGTTTTTT.

The V call is TRBV4-3, the J call TRBJ2-4; 11 nucleotides line up with TRBD1. The V gene's germline CDR1 is LGHNA and CDR2 YSLEER. The length of the CDR3 is 15 residues. Trimming cost V 2 bases and J 6 bases; bases outside gene matches: 3. The CDR3 protein is CASSQQGQGVNIQYF. DNA for the CDR3: TGCGCCAGCAGCCAACAGGGACAGGGGGTAAACATTCAGTACTTC.

The V and J genes are TRBV27 and TRBJ2-3, with 7 bases identical to TRBD1. This CDR3 region has 14 residues. The trim removed 3 bases at V and 3 bases at J, leaving 3 bases unmatched. CDR1 is MNHEY, CDR2 SMNVEV, per germline (reference sequence). DNA for the CDR3: TGTGCCAGCAGTTTCTACAGGGGAACAGATACGCAGTATTTT. It specifies CASSFYRGTDTQYF.

The V and J genes are TRBV11-2 and TRBJ1-3, with 7 positions matching TRBD1. The junction had 8 bases not matched to a gene; V was cut back by 5 bases and J by 4 bases. From germline, CDR1 is SGHAT and CDR2 FQNNGV. This CDR3 spans 15 amino acids. CDR3 DNA sequence: TGTGCCAGCAGCCTGAGGACAGGTTCGGGAAACACCATATATTTT. This translates into CASSLRTGSGNTIYF.